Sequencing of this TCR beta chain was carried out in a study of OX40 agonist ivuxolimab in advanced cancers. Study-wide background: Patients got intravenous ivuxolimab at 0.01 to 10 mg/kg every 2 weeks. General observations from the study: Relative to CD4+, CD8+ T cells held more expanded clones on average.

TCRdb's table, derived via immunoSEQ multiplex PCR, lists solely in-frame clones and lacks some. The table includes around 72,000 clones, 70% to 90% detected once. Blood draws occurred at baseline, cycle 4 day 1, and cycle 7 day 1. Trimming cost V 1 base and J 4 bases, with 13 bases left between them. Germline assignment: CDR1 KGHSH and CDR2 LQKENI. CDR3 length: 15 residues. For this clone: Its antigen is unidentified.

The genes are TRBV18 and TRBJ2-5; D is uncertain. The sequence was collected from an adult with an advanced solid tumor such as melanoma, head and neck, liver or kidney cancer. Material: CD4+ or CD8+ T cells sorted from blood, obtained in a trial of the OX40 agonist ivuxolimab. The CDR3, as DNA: TGTGCCAGCTCACCACGGGTAGGCGCGTCAGAGACCCAGTACTTC. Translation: CASSPRVGASETQYF.